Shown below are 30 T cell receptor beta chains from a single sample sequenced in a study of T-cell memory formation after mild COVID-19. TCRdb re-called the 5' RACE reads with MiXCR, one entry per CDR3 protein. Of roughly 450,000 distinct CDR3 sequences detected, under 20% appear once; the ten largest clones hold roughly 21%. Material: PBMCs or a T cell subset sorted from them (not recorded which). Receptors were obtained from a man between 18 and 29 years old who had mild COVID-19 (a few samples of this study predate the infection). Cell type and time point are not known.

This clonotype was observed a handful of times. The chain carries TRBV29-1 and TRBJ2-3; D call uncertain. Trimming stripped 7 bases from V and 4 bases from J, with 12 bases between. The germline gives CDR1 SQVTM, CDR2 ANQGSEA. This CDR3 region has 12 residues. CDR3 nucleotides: TGCAGCGCCGATGATGGGGCAGATACGCAGTATTTT. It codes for CSADDGADTQYF.

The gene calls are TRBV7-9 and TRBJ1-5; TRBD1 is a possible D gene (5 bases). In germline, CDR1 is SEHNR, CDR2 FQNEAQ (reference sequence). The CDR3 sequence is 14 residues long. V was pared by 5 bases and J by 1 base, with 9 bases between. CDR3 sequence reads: CASSRGRSNQPQHF. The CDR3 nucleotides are TGTGCCAGCAGCCGGGGACGGAGCAATCAGCCCCAGCATTTT.

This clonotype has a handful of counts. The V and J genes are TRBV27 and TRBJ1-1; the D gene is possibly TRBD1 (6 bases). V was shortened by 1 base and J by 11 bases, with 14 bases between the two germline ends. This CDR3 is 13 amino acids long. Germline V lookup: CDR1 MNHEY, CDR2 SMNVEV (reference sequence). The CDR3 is CASSLFFGGTAFF. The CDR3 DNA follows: TGTGCCAGCAGTTTATTTTTTGGGGGCACGGCTTTCTTT.

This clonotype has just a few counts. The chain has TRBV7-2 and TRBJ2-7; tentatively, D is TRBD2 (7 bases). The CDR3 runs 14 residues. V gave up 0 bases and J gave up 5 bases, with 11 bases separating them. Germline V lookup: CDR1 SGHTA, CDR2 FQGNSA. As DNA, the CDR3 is TGTGCCAGCAGCTTAGCGGGGGGGCCGAACGAGCAGTACTTC. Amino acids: CASSLAGGPNEQYF.

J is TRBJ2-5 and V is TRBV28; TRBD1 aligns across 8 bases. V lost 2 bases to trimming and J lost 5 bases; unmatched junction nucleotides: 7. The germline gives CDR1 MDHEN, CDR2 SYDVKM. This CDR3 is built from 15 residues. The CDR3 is CASSLGQGRGETQYF. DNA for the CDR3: TGTGCCAGCAGTTTAGGACAGGGCCGAGGGGAGACCCAGTACTTC.

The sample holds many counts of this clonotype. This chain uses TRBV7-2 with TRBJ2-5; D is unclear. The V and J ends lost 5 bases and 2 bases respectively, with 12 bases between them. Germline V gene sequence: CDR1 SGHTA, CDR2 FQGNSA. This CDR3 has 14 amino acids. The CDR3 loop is CASSPSRVQETQYF. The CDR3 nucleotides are TGTGCCAGCAGCCCCAGTCGGGTACAAGAGACCCAGTACTTC.

The CDR3 DNA reads TGTGCCAGCAGCCCCCCCCTTCGGGCCCGGGGCACTGAAGCTTTCTTT. It encodes CASSPPLRARGTEAFF. The chain couples TRBV3-1 to TRBJ1-1; D unresolved. V lost 4 bases to trimming and J lost 4 bases, with 19 bases between them. The germline CDR1 and CDR2 sequences are LGHDT and YNNKEL (reference sequence). This CDR3 has 16 residues.

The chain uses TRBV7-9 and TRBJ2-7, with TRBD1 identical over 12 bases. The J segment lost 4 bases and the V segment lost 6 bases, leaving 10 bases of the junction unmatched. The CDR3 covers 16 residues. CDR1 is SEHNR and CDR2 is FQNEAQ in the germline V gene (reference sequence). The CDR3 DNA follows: TGTGCCAGCAGATCTTCCGGGACAGGGGGCGAGTACGAGCAGTACTTC. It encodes CASRSSGTGGEYEQYF.

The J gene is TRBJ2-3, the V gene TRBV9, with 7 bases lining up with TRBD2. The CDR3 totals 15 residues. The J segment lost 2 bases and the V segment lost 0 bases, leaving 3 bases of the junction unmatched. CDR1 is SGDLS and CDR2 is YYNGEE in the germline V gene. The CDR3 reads CASSVAGGVTDTQYF. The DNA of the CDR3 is TGTGCCAGCAGCGTAGCTGGGGGGGTCACAGATACGCAGTATTTT.

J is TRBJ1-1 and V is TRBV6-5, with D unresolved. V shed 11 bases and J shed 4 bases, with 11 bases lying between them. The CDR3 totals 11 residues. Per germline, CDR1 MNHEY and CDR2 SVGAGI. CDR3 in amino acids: CAARTITEAFF. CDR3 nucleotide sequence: TGTGCCGCACGGACGATCACTGAAGCTTTCTTT.

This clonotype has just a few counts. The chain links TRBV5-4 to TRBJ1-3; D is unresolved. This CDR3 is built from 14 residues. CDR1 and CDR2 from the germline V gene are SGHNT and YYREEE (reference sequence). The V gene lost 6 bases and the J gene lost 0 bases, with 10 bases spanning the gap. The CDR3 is CASTGWDSGNTIYF. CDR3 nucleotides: TGTGCCAGCACCGGGTGGGACTCTGGAAACACCATATATTTT.

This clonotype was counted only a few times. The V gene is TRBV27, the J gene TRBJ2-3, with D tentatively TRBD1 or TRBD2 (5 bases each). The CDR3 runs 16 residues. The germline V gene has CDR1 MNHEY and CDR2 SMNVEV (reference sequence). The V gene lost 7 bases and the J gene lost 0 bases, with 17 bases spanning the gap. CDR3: CASTTTGTRSTDTQYF. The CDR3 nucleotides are TGTGCCAGCACCACCACTGGGACGCGGAGCACAGATACGCAGTATTTT.

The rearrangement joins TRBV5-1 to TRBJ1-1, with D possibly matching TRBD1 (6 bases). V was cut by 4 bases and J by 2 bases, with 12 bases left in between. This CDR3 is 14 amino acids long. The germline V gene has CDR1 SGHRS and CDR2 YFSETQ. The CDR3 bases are TGCGCCAGCAGCCCAACAGGGAGTAACACTGAAGCTTTCTTT. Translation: CASSPTGSNTEAFF.

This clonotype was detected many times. The CDR3 loop reads CASSQRHGTPQETQYF. The CDR3 nucleotides are TGCGCCAGCAGCCAGCGACACGGGACTCCTCAAGAGACCCAGTACTTC. The chain recombines TRBV4-1 with TRBJ2-5, with TRBD2 as a possible D gene (6 bases). The CDR3 is 16 residues long. Trimming took off 3 bases at V and 2 bases at J, with 16 bases between the two ends. CDR1 is MGHRA, CDR2 YSYEKL, per germline.

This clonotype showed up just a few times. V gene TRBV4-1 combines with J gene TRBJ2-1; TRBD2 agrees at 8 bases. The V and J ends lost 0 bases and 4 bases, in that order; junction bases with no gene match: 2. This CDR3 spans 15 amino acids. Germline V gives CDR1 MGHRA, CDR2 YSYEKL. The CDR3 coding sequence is TGCGCCAGCAGCCAAGAACTAGCGGAGTACAATGAGCAGTTCTTC. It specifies CASSQELAEYNEQFF.

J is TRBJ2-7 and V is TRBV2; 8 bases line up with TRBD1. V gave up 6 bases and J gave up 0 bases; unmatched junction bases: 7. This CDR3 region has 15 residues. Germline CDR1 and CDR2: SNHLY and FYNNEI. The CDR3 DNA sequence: TGTGCCAGCAGAAGGACAGGGATCCCCTCCTACGAGCAGTACTTC. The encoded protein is CASRRTGIPSYEQYF.

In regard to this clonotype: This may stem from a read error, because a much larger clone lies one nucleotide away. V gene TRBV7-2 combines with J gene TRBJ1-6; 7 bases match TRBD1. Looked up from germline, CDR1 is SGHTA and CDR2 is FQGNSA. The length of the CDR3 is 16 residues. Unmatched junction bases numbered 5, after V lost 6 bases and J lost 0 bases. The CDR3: CASSGQDVSYNSPLHF. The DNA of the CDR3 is TGTGCCAGCAGTGGACAGGATGTCTCCTATAATTCACCCCTCCACTTT.

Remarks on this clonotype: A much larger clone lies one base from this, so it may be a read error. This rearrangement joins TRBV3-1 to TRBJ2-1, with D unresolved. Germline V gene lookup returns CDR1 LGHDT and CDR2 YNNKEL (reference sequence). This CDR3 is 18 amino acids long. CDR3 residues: CASSQDPLDRLSSNEQFF. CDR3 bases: TGTGCCAGCAGCCAAGATCCACTGGATCGGCTCTCCTCCAATGAGCAGTTCTTC.

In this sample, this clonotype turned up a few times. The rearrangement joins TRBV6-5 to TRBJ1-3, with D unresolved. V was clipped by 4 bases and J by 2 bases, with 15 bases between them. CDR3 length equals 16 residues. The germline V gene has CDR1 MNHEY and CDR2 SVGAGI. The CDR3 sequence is CASSSHSREAGNTIYF. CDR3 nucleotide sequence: TGTGCCAGCAGTTCCCACTCTCGGGAGGCTGGAAACACCATATATTTT.

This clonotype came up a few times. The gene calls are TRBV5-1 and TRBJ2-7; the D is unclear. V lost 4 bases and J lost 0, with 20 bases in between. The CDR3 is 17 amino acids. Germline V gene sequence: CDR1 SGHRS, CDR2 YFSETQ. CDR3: CASSRDVAFPFSYEQYF. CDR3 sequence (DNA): TGCGCCAGCAGCCGTGACGTGGCCTTCCCATTCTCCTACGAGCAGTACTTC.

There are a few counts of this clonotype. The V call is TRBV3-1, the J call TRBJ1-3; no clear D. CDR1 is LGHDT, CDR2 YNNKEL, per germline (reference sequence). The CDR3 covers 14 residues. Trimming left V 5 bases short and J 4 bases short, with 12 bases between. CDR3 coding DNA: TGTGCCAGCAGCTCCTACGGGAGCGGAAACACCATATATTTT. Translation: CASSSYGSGNTIYF.

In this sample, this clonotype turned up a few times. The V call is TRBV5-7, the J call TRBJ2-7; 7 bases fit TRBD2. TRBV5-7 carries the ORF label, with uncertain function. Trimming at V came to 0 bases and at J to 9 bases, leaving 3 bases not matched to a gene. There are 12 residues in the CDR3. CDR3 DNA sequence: TGTGCCAGCAGCTTGGAGGGAGGGAGGCAGTACGTC. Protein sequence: CASSLEGGRQYV.

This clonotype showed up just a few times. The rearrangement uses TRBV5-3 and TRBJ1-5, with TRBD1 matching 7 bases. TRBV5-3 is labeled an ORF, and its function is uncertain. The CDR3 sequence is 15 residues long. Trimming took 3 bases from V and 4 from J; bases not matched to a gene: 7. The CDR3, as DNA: TGTGCCAGAAGCTACGGAGGGACAGAGAATCAGCCCCAGCATTTT. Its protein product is CARSYGGTENQPQHF.

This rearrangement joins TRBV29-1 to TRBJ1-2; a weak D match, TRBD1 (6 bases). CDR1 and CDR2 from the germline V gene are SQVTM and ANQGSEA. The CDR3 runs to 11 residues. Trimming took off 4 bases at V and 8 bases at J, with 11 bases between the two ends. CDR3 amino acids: CSVGGQKGYTF. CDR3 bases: TGCAGCGTTGGAGGACAGAAGGGCTACACCTTC. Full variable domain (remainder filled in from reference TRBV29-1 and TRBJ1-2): SAVISQKPSRDICQRGTSLTIQCQVDSQVTMMFWYRQQPGQSLTLIATANQGSEATYESGFVIDKFPISRPNLTFSTLTVSNMSPEDSSIYLCSVGGQKGYTFGSGTRLTVV.

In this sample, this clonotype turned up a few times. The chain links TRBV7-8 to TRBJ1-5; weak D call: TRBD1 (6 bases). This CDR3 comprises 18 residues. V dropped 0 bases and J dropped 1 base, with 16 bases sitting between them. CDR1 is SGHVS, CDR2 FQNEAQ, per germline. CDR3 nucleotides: TGTGCCAGCAGCTTAGCGCTGGAGGGGGAAGTGAGCAATCAGCCCCAGCATTTT. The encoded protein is CASSLALEGEVSNQPQHF.

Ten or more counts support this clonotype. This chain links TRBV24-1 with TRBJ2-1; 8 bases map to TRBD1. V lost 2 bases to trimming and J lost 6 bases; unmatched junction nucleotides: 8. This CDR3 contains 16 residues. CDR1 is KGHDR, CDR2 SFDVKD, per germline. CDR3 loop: CATSDSRQGASNEQFF. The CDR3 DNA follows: TGTGCCACCAGTGATTCGAGGCAGGGGGCAAGCAATGAGCAGTTCTTC.

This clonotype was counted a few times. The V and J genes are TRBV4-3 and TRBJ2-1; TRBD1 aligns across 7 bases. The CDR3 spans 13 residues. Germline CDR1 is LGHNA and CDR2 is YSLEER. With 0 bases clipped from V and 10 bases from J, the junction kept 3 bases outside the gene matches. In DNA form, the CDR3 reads TGCGCCAGCAGCCAAGAAGGGGGCCGAGAGCAGTTCTTC. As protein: CASSQEGGREQFF.

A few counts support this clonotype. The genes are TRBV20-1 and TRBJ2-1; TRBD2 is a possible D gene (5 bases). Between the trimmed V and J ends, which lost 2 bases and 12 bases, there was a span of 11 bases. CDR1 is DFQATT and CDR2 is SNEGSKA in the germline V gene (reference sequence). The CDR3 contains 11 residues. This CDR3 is CSARRGRSQFF. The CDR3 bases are TGCAGTGCTAGACGAGGGCGGTCGCAGTTCTTC.

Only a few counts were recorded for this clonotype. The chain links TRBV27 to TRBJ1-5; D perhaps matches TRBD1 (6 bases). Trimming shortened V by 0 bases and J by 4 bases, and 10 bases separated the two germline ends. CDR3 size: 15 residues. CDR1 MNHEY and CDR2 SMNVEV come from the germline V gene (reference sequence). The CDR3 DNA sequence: TGTGCCAGCAGTTTATCCAGGACAGTTAATCAGCCCCAGCATTTT. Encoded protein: CASSLSRTVNQPQHF.

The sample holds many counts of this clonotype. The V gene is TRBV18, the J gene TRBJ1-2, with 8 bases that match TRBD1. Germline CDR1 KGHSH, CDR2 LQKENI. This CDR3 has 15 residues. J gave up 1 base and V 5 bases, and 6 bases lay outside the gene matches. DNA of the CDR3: TGTGCCAGCTCAGGCCGGACAGGGAGTAACTATGGCTACACCTTC. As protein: CASSGRTGSNYGYTF. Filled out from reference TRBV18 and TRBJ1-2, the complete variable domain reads NAGVMQNPRHLVRRRGQEARLRCSPMKGHSHVYWYRQLPEEGLKFMVYLQKENIIDESGMPKERFSAEFPKEGPSILRIQQVVRGDSAAYFCASSGRTGSNYGYTFGSGTRLTVV.